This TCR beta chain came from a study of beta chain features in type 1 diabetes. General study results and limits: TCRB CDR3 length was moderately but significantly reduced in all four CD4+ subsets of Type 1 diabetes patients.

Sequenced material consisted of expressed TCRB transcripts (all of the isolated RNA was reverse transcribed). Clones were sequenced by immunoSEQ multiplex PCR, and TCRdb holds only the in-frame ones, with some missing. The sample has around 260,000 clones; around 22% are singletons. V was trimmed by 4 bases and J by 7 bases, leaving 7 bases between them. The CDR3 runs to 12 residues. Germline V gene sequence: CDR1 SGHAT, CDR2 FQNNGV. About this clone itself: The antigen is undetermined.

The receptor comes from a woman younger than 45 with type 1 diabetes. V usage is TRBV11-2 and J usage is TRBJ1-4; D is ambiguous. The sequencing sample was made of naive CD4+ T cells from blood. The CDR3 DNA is TGTGCCAGCAGCTCCCACTTTGAAAAACTGTTTTTT. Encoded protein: CASSSHFEKLFF.